A selection of T cell receptor beta chains follows, all from one sample in a study of T cells expressing NK-cell markers. Using the 5' RACE reads, TCRdb records one entry per CDR3 protein without DNA. This sample's table reports some 120,000 distinct CDR3 sequences. The sequenced sample was blood T cells: a sorted CD56 or NKG2C T cell subset, CD4+ or CD8+ T cells, or bulk PBMC T cells (not recorded which). These TCRs come from a woman aged 18-69 years in good health. Each CDR3 is given with its conserved first and last residue. Fields, in order: V gene, J gene, CDR3 protein.

V gene: TRBV4-3
J gene: TRBJ2-7
CDR3 protein: CASSQDLWQTSYEQYF

V gene: TRBV4-2
J gene: TRBJ2-1
CDR3 protein: CASSQGSGGAGFYNEQFF

V gene: TRBV9
J gene: TRBJ2-7
CDR3 protein: CASSVSRGAGVNEQYF

V gene: TRBV7-2
J gene: TRBJ2-4
CDR3 protein: CASSLGGQGAGDIQYF

V gene: TRBV11-2
J gene: TRBJ2-2
CDR3 protein: CASSAGDYPKELFF

V gene: TRBV25-1
J gene: TRBJ2-3
CDR3 protein: CASSEGTDRATDTQYF

V gene: TRBV7-9
J gene: TRBJ2-1
CDR3 protein: CASSAAGNNEQFF

V gene: TRBV5-6
J gene: TRBJ2-7
CDR3 protein: CASSLVAREYEQYF

V gene: TRBV7-9
J gene: TRBJ2-3
CDR3 protein: CASSAGTSGVVDTQYF

V gene: TRBV9
J gene: TRBJ2-1
CDR3 protein: CASSVPTSGGYSSYNEQFF

V gene: TRBV5-6
J gene: TRBJ1-5
CDR3 protein: CASSLTRDIGQPQHF

V gene: TRBV20-1
J gene: TRBJ2-2
CDR3 protein: CSARDPIIAANTGELFF

V gene: TRBV9
J gene: TRBJ2-7
CDR3 protein: CASSVGVQSSSYEQYF

V gene: TRBV20-1
J gene: TRBJ2-5
CDR3 protein: CSARDRGRLQETQYF

V gene: TRBV6-1
J gene: TRBJ2-3
CDR3 protein: CASKGGGGTDTQYF

V gene: TRBV12-5
J gene: TRBJ2-1
CDR3 protein: CASGPASGVNNEQFF

V gene: TRBV19
J gene: TRBJ2-1
CDR3 protein: CASSGRLAGYNEQFF

V gene: TRBV11-2
J gene: TRBJ2-7
CDR3 protein: CAGSLSSGYEQYF